Following are 29 T cell receptor beta chains from one sample sequenced in a study of control samples from healthy donors and cancer patients. This table comes from immunoSEQ multiplex PCR, and its TCRdb copy is limited to in-frame clones, with some not included. Of 200,000 to 250,000 clones listed, around 94% are singletons. The source material was blood. These receptors were obtained from a man aged 50 or older in good health.

This chain joins TRBV10-3 and TRBJ1-6; no reliable D call. V was cut by 0 bases and J by 11 bases, with 11 bases left in between. The CDR3 spans 14 residues. Per germline, CDR1 ENHRY and CDR2 SYGVKD. CDR3 region: CAISESNTPAPLHF. CDR3 DNA sequence: TGTGCCATCAGTGAGTCGAATACCCCGGCACCCCTCCACTTT.

The gene calls are TRBV7-9 and TRBJ2-7; perhaps TRBD2 as D (5 bases). Deletions cut 2 bases from V and 7 bases from J, with 12 bases between. From germline, CDR1 is SEHNR and CDR2 FQNEAQ (reference sequence). The length of the CDR3 is 13 residues. Here the CDR3 reads CASSLQQPGEQYF. CDR3 nucleotides: TGTGCCAGCAGCTTACAGCAACCGGGGGAGCAGTACTTC.

As concerns this clone: The sample contains more than one DNA sequence encoding this CDR3. The chain uses TRBV5-1 and TRBJ2-2; weak D call: TRBD2 (6 bases). This CDR3 has 15 amino acids. V was clipped by 0 bases and J by 0 bases, with 6 bases between them. CDR1 SGHRS and CDR2 YFSETQ come from the germline V gene. CDR3 DNA: TGCGCCAGCAGCTTGGCGGGGGCGAACACCGGGGAGCTGTTTTTT. Its protein is CASSLAGANTGELFF.

The rearrangement links TRBV2 to TRBJ1-4; D not resolved. The CDR3 consists of 14 residues. Trimming stripped 7 bases from V and 0 bases from J, with 9 bases between. CDR1 is SNHLY and CDR2 is FYNNEI in the germline V gene. The CDR3 sequence: CASNRYSTNEKLFF. In DNA, the CDR3 is TGTGCCAGCAATCGATATTCAACTAATGAAAAACTGTTTTTT.

For this clone: Other DNA sequences of this sample code for an identical CDR3. This chain's CDR3 is CASSRQGRTEAFF. The CDR3 DNA reads as TGTGCCAGCAGTCGACAGGGGCGCACTGAAGCTTTCTTT. The rearrangement links TRBV6-5 to TRBJ1-1; 8 bases are shared with TRBD1. After removal of 5 bases from V and 4 bases from J, the junction contained 3 bases not matched to a gene. The CDR3 is 13 amino acids. Germline V gene lookup returns CDR1 MNHEY and CDR2 SVGAGI.

For the CDR3, the DNA is TGTGCCAGCAGTTACGAGGGAAACACCATATATTTT. Translation: CASSYEGNTIYF. This chain joins TRBV6-2 or TRBV6-3 and TRBJ1-3; D is unclear. Germline values: CDR1 MNHEY, CDR2 SVGEGT. The CDR3 contains 12 residues. Between the trimmed V and J ends, which lost 2 bases and 4 bases, there was a span of 3 bases.

The rearrangement joins TRBV30 to TRBJ1-1; D gene uncertain. V lost 3 bases and J lost 1, with 6 bases in between. The CDR3 extends over 12 amino acids. Germline V CDR1 and CDR2: GTSNPN, SVGIG (reference sequence). CDR3 DNA sequence: TGTGCCTGGAGCCAGAAGAACACTGAAGCTTTCTTT. This codes for CAWSQKNTEAFF.

This clone was seen just once. The chain employs TRBV6-6 and TRBJ2-7, with 7 bases identical to TRBD2. This CDR3 has 13 residues. Germline V gene lookup returns CDR1 MNHNY and CDR2 SVGAGI (reference sequence). V was pared by 5 bases and J by 9 bases, with 10 bases of the junction left unmatched. The CDR3 nucleotides read TGTGCCAGCAGTCCACGGGGGGAGGGCGTGCAGTACTTC. Protein sequence: CASSPRGEGVQYF.

This chain joins TRBV4-2 and TRBJ2-2; TRBD1 matches at 12 bases. From germline, CDR1 is LGHNA and CDR2 YNFKEQ. V lost 2 bases, J lost 2 bases, and 6 bases stayed unmatched. This CDR3 comprises 18 residues. CDR3 in DNA: TGTGCCAGCAGCCAATTCCCGGGACAGGGGGCTAACACCGGGGAGCTGTTTTTT. Translation gives CASSQFPGQGANTGELFF.

The J gene is TRBJ2-7, the V gene TRBV19; 9 bases fit TRBD1. Trimming removed 4 bases from V and 0 bases from J; junction bases left unmatched: 4. Germline CDR1 and CDR2: LNHDA and SQIVND (reference sequence). The CDR3 sequence is 15 residues long. The CDR3 here is CASSKGQGSSYEQYF. In nucleotides, the CDR3 is TGTGCCAGTAGTAAAGGACAGGGGAGCTCCTACGAGCAGTACTTC.

The chain recombines TRBV18 with TRBJ2-5; no clear D. There are 13 residues in the CDR3. Trimming removed 3 bases from V and 4 bases from J, with 9 bases in between. CDR1 is KGHSH, CDR2 LQKENI, per germline. The CDR3 loop is CASSPAVAETQYF. Written as DNA, the CDR3 is TGTGCCAGCTCACCGGCAGTCGCAGAGACCCAGTACTTC.

The genes are TRBV7-9 and TRBJ1-4, with no clear D. This CDR3 comprises 13 residues. CDR1 and CDR2 (germline): SEHNR, FQNEAQ (reference sequence). Trimming pared 5 bases from V and 8 bases from J, leaving 12 bases between. The CDR3 protein is CASSPSKEEKLFF. CDR3 DNA sequence: TGTGCCAGCAGCCCCAGTAAAGAGGAAAAACTGTTTTTT.

The rearrangement joins TRBV19 to TRBJ1-2, with 9 bases identical to TRBD1. J was trimmed by 7 bases and V by 3 bases; bases with no gene match: 9. CDR1 is LNHDA and CDR2 is SQIVND in the germline V gene (reference sequence). The CDR3 length is 15 residues. The CDR3 region is CASSMGQGQGGGYTF. CDR3 in DNA: TGTGCCAGTAGTATGGGGCAGGGACAGGGCGGTGGCTACACCTTC.

This clone was observed a single time. The chain employs TRBV9 and TRBJ1-6, with D unresolved. Per the germline V gene, CDR1 is SGDLS and CDR2 is YYNGEE. V was pared by 0 bases and J by 9 bases, with 10 bases between. The CDR3 spans 14 residues. CDR3 sequence: CASSVDLLGSPLHF. Here the CDR3 DNA reads TGTGCCAGCAGCGTAGACTTACTAGGTTCACCCCTCCACTTT.

CDR3 bases: TGTGCCAGCAGTAGGACTAGCGGGGTTGGGCTGTTTTTT. It specifies CASSRTSGVGLFF. V usage is TRBV6-5 and J usage is TRBJ2-2; 12 bases line up with TRBD2. The CDR3 is made up of 13 amino acids. The germline V gene has CDR1 MNHEY and CDR2 SVGAGI. Trimming took 5 bases from V and 13 from J; bases not matched to a gene: 5.

The count of this clone is one. The V call is TRBV27, the J call TRBJ1-3; D is possibly TRBD1 (5 bases). CDR3 length equals 17 residues. V lost 5 bases, J lost 0 bases, and 17 bases lay in between. Germline V gene sequence: CDR1 MNHEY, CDR2 SMNVEV (reference sequence). CDR3 nucleotide sequence: TGTGCCAGCAGTGACCTGGTGGGGGGGTACTCTGGAAACACCATATATTTT. This codes for CASSDLVGGYSGNTIYF.

This clone was seen just once. The chain carries TRBV6-6 and TRBJ2-5; 10 bases agree with TRBD2. This CDR3 comprises 16 residues. V shed 7 bases, J shed 5 bases, and the junction held 13 bases outside the gene matches. The germline CDR1 and CDR2 sequences are MNHNY and SVGAGI (reference sequence). The CDR3 loop reads CASTLTRAGGQETQYF. For the CDR3, the DNA is TGTGCCAGCACCCTAACCCGAGCGGGGGGGCAGGAGACCCAGTACTTC.

With respect to this clone: The sample holds other DNA sequences that translate to the same CDR3. The V and J genes are TRBV5-1 and TRBJ1-1; TRBD1 is a possible D gene (6 bases). Trimming took 4 bases from V and 0 from J, leaving 10 bases between them. CDR1 and CDR2 from the germline V gene are SGHRS and YFSETQ. The CDR3 covers 14 residues. The CDR3 DNA follows: TGCGCCAGCAGCGCCCAGGGGATGAACACTGAAGCTTTCTTT. It encodes CASSAQGMNTEAFF.

The V call is TRBV20-1, the J call TRBJ2-1; D not certain. Germline CDR1 is DFQATT and CDR2 is SNEGSKA (reference sequence). The CDR3 spans 11 residues. Trimming removed 3 bases from V and 9 bases from J, with 9 bases in between. The CDR3 reads CSASLLGEQFF. CDR3 coding DNA: TGCAGTGCTAGCCTCCTTGGTGAGCAGTTCTTC.

The table lists this clone with a count of one. The J gene is TRBJ1-1, the V gene TRBV19; a possible D gene is TRBD1 (5 bases). This CDR3 contains 12 residues. The V gene lost 10 bases and the J gene lost 2 bases, with 11 bases spanning the gap. CDR1 is LNHDA and CDR2 is SQIVND in the germline V gene (reference sequence). CDR3 sequence reads: CATRQFNTEAFF. The CDR3 DNA follows: TGTGCCACCCGACAGTTCAACACTGAAGCTTTCTTT. The complete variable domain, with remaining parts taken from reference TRBV19 and TRBJ1-1, reads DGGITQSPKYLFRKEGQNVTLSCEQNLNHDAMYWYRQDPGQGLRLIYYSQIVNDFQKGDIAEGYSVSREKKESFPLTVTSAQKNPTAFYLCATRQFNTEAFFGQGTRLTVV.

This clone occurred a few times. CDR3 loop: CASRSRDVFEKLFF. CDR3 nucleotide sequence: TGTGCCAGTAGATCACGGGATGTATTTGAAAAACTGTTTTTT. This rearrangement joins TRBV19 to TRBJ1-4; D unresolved. Trimming cost V 6 bases and J 7 bases, with 15 bases left between them. Germline-derived CDR1 and CDR2 are LNHDA and SQIVND (reference sequence). The CDR3 runs to 14 residues.

The V and J genes are TRBV7-9 and TRBJ1-2; tentative D call: TRBD1 (6 bases). CDR1 is SEHNR, CDR2 FQNEAQ, per germline (reference sequence). V was pared by 1 base and J by 0 bases, with 9 bases between. The CDR3 covers 15 residues. CDR3 sequence reads: CASSLGWGPNYGYTF. As DNA, the CDR3 is TGTGCCAGCAGCTTAGGGTGGGGGCCTAACTATGGCTACACCTTC.

This clone was seen only once. The chain uses TRBV2 and TRBJ1-6; a weak D match, TRBD1 (5 bases). Germline-derived CDR1 and CDR2 are SNHLY and FYNNEI. The CDR3 has 17 residues. The V end was cut by 6 bases, the J end by 0 bases, with 15 bases between. The CDR3 DNA reads TGTGCCAGCAGAAGAGGGCAGGGCTTCTCCTATAATTCACCCCTCCACTTT. Its protein is CASRRGQGFSYNSPLHF.

The chain couples TRBV20-1 to TRBJ1-6, with unresolved D. This CDR3 contains 14 residues. Germline CDR1 is DFQATT and CDR2 is SNEGSKA (reference sequence). The ends were cut back, 6 bases at V and 7 bases at J, with 16 bases in the middle. CDR3 sequence (DNA): TGCAGTGCAAGTCAAGGACTGATAAATTCACCCCTCCACTTT. Translated, it gives CSASQGLINSPLHF.

The genes are TRBV5-5 and TRBJ1-6, with a tentative D call TRBD1 (5 bases). V was shortened by 3 bases and J by 8 bases, with 15 bases between the two germline ends. This CDR3 contains 15 residues. Germline V gives CDR1 SGHKS, CDR2 YYEKEE (reference sequence). The DNA for the CDR3 is TGTGCCAGCAGCTCAGCGGGGGGGATGGATTCACCCCTCCACTTT. Its translation: CASSSAGGMDSPLHF.

CDR3 loop: CASSLMADTQYF. In nucleotides, the CDR3 is TGTGCCAGCAGCTTAATGGCGGATACGCAGTATTTT. This chain uses TRBV7-2 with TRBJ2-3; D gene unclear. Germline values: CDR1 SGHTA, CDR2 FQGNSA. The V and J ends lost 2 bases and 6 bases respectively, with 6 bases between them. The CDR3 contains 12 residues.

The V gene is TRBV4-1, the J gene TRBJ1-4; the D gene is possibly TRBD1 (5 bases). The V and J ends lost 5 bases and 6 bases respectively, with 16 bases between them. The CDR3 is 15 residues long. CDR1 is MGHRA, CDR2 YSYEKL, per germline. CDR3 coding DNA: TGCGCCAGCAGCGAGAATTGGGGGGAGGATGAAAAACTGTTTTTT. It encodes CASSENWGEDEKLFF.

The V call is TRBV10-3, the J call TRBJ2-2, with unresolved D. In germline, CDR1 is ENHRY, CDR2 SYGVKD. V was trimmed by 1 base and J by 5 bases, leaving 11 bases between them. CDR3 length: 15 residues. Here the CDR3 reads CAISELFMGTGELFF. CDR3 sequence (DNA): TGTGCCATCAGTGAGTTATTTATGGGTACCGGGGAGCTGTTTTTT.

The V call is TRBV6-6, the J call TRBJ1-2; D not resolved. CDR3 length: 16 amino acids. Per germline, CDR1 MNHNY and CDR2 SVGAGI (reference sequence). V lost 2 bases and J 4 bases, leaving 17 bases between the germline ends. CDR3: CASSYIGSLRAYGYTF. The CDR3 nucleotides read TGTGCCAGCAGTTACATAGGATCTCTTCGTGCCTATGGCTACACCTTC.